This T cell receptor (beta chain) is from a study of blood T cell repertoires in COVID-19. Looking at the study overall: The analysed material was cDNA or gDNA that came from T cells, B-cell-depleted T cells, or PBMCs.

Clinical history reported by participants formed the basis on which cohorts were assigned. Cohort 3 donors were reported recovered after two negative PCRs, clearance, or symptom resolution. Germline assignment: CDR1 MNHEY and CDR2 SMNVEV (reference sequence). V was clipped by 0 bases and J by 8 bases, with 13 bases between them. The CDR3 is 14 residues long. Methods used by the authors: Reference gene primer amplification gave estimated nucleated cell counts. Using immunoSEQ multiplex PCR, the repertoire was profiled, and TCRdb retains in-frame clones only, with some absent. The DNA gave D and trimming, while V, J and clone size come from that table. The sample consists of fewer than 500,000 clones, around 87% of them appearing once.

The chain employs TRBV27 and TRBJ1-2, with a possible D match to TRBD1 (5 bases). The sample consisted of PBMCs or T cells enriched from blood (not recorded which). The clonotype originates from a man between 25 and 39 years old who had recovered from COVID-19. The chain's CDR3 is CASSLSGGGRGYTF. DNA for the CDR3: TGTGCCAGCAGTTTATCTGGTGGGGGGAGAGGCTACACCTTC.